These 22 T cell receptor beta chains originate from one sample sequenced in a study of sequential checkpoint blockade in melanoma. Treatment of the sample: randomized to nivolumab then ipilimumab (arm A) or the reverse (arm B). Repertoires were generated with immunoSEQ multiplex PCR, while TCRdb's copy carries only in-frame clones and drops some. The sample carries approximately 4,700 clones, 70% to 80% recorded once. The sequenced sample was CD8+ T cells sorted from blood (inferred from file names), obtained from a patient given nivolumab and ipilimumab in sequence. Receptor source: a human donor with melanoma.

The rearrangement uses TRBV18 and TRBJ2-7; TRBD2 agrees at 9 bases. Germline V gene sequence: CDR1 KGHSH, CDR2 LQKENI. V was pared by 5 bases and J by 3 bases, with 8 bases of the junction left unmatched. The CDR3 contains 15 residues. CDR3 DNA: TGTGCCAGCTCAGAACAGCGGGGGGACAACTACGAGCAGTACTTC. Amino acids: CASSEQRGDNYEQYF.

The table lists this clone with a few counts. The chain recombines TRBV9 with TRBJ1-2, with TRBD1 as a possible D gene (6 bases). With 0 bases removed from V and 2 bases from J, the gap between germline ends came to 17 bases. CDR1 and CDR2 (germline): SGDLS, YYNGEE. This CDR3 spans 17 amino acids. The CDR3 DNA sequence: TGTGCCAGCAGCGTAGCTTTATCAGGGGAGTTGAACTATGGCTACACCTTC. It is translated as CASSVALSGELNYGYTF.

This rearrangement joins TRBV19 to TRBJ2-1, with 8 nucleotides matching TRBD2. The CDR3 totals 15 residues. Germline V lookup: CDR1 LNHDA, CDR2 SQIVND (reference sequence). The ends lost 6 bases at V and 4 bases at J; junction bases unmatched: 8. As DNA, the CDR3 is TGTGCCAGTAGCCTAACTAGCGGAGATTACAATGAGCAGTTCTTC. It translates to CASSLTSGDYNEQFF.

The chain combines TRBV15 with TRBJ2-2; 10 positions agree with TRBD1. V trimming: 3 bases; J trimming: 2 bases; junction bases outside the gene matches: 3. CDR3 size: 16 residues. In germline, CDR1 is LNHNV, CDR2 YYDKDF (reference sequence). CDR3 nucleotide sequence: TGTGCCACCAGCAGGGACAGGGGGATTAACACCGGGGAGCTGTTTTTT. It yields the protein CATSRDRGINTGELFF.

A few counts support this clone. V and J are TRBV7-9 and TRBJ1-6, with D possibly TRBD1 on 6 matching bases. CDR3 length: 16 residues. Germline V lookup: CDR1 SEHNR, CDR2 FQNEAQ (reference sequence). V was pared by 5 bases and J by 9 bases, with 20 bases between. The DNA of the CDR3 is TGTGCCAGCAGCCCCTCCCCTACAGGGTTAGTTTCACCCCTCCACTTT. Encoded protein: CASSPSPTGLVSPLHF.

This chain uses TRBV16 with TRBJ2-1, with TRBD2 matching 7 bases. The CDR3 spans 13 residues. Germline CDR1 KGHSY, CDR2 FQNENV. V trimming: 1 base; J trimming: 7 bases; junction bases outside the gene matches: 1. Here the CDR3 DNA reads TGTGCCAGCAGCCAATTGGGGGGGAATGAGCAGTTCTTC. Protein: CASSQLGGNEQFF.

This clone has just a few counts. The V and J genes are TRBV5-1 and TRBJ2-3, with 13 bases matching TRBD2. CDR3 length: 16 residues. CDR1 is SGHRS, CDR2 YFSETQ, per germline. The junction had 8 bases not matched to a gene; V was cut back by 5 bases and J by 5 bases. The CDR3 sequence: CASRNGLAGELDTQYF. In nucleotides, the CDR3 is TGCGCCAGCAGGAACGGACTAGCGGGGGAACTAGATACGCAGTATTTT.

V and J are TRBV6-1 and TRBJ1-5, with 9 positions matching TRBD1. The CDR3 is made up of 15 amino acids. After removal of 5 bases from V and 4 bases from J, the junction contained 6 bases not matched to a gene. Germline V gene sequence: CDR1 MNHNS, CDR2 SASEGT. The DNA for the CDR3 is TGTGCCAGCAGTTTGTCCGGGACAGGGAATCAGCCCCAGCATTTT. It is translated as CASSLSGTGNQPQHF.

The chain recombines TRBV4-1 with TRBJ1-5; tentatively, D is TRBD1 (5 bases). This CDR3 is 13 amino acids long. The V end lost 4 bases, the J end lost 7 bases, and 11 bases lay between the germline ends. CDR1 and CDR2 (germline): MGHRA, YSYEKL. The CDR3 DNA is TGCGCCAGCAGCCCCGGGGGGATACAGCCCCAGCATTTT. Protein product: CASSPGGIQPQHF.

This chain uses TRBV7-9 with TRBJ2-2; D unclear. Germline V gene lookup returns CDR1 SEHNR and CDR2 FQNEAQ (reference sequence). V was trimmed by 1 base and J by 7 bases, leaving 4 bases between them. CDR3 length equals 12 residues. Here the CDR3 reads CASSLVNGELFF. In DNA, the CDR3 is TGTGCCAGCAGCTTAGTTAACGGGGAGCTGTTTTTT.

The chain carries TRBV6-4 and TRBJ2-1, with TRBD1 matching 8 bases. The germline V gene encodes CDR1 MRHNA and CDR2 SNTAGT. This CDR3 has 14 amino acids. J was trimmed by 7 bases and V by 7 bases; bases with no gene match: 9. The CDR3 DNA reads TGTGCCAGCAACGGACAGGGCATTGGGAATGAGCAGTTCTTC. This translates into CASNGQGIGNEQFF.

The V and J genes are TRBV9 and TRBJ2-5; TRBD1 might be the D (5 bases). V lost 3 bases, J lost 5 bases, and 8 bases lay in between. Germline CDR1 reads SGDLS; CDR2 reads YYNGEE. The length of the CDR3 is 12 residues. Written as DNA, the CDR3 is TGTGCCAGCAGCGCACAGGAGGAGACCCAGTACTTC. Amino acids: CASSAQEETQYF. Based on the CDR3 plus reference TRBV9 and TRBJ2-5, the full variable domain is DSGVTQTPKHLITATGQRVTLRCSPRSGDLSVYWYQQSLDQGLQFLIQYYNGEERAKGNILERFSAQQFPDLHSELNLSSLELGDSALYFCASSAQEETQYFGPGTRLLVL.

This chain connects TRBV28 to TRBJ1-2; TRBD1 agrees at 11 bases. This CDR3 contains 21 residues. Losses at the gene ends were 0 bases for V and 1 base for J; bases not matched to a gene: 16. Germline values: CDR1 MDHEN, CDR2 SYDVKM. DNA of the CDR3: TGTGCCAGCAGTTTATGGACCAACATCCGGGACAGGGGGGTTCATAACTATGGCTACACCTTC. Residues: CASSLWTNIRDRGVHNYGYTF.

The chain has TRBV6-5 and TRBJ2-7; D not certain. CDR1 and CDR2 (germline): MNHEY, SVGAGI. CDR3 length: 13 amino acids. V shed 5 bases and J shed 4 bases, with 12 bases lying between them. In nucleotides, the CDR3 is TGTGCCAGCAGTGAATGGGCAGAGTACGAGCAGTACTTC. Protein: CASSEWAEYEQYF.

This clone was observed once. The V and J genes are TRBV5-1 and TRBJ2-2, with D possibly TRBD1 on 6 matching bases. Trimming cost V 2 bases and J 4 bases, with 9 bases left between them. Per the germline V gene, CDR1 is SGHRS and CDR2 is YFSETQ. This CDR3 has 14 residues. In DNA form, the CDR3 reads TGCGCCAGCAGCTTTACAGGGATCACCGGGGAGCTGTTTTTT. Translated: CASSFTGITGELFF. The full variable domain, its missing parts supplied by reference TRBV5-1 and TRBJ2-2, is KAGVTQTPRYLIKTRGQQVTLSCSPISGHRSVSWYQQTPGQGLQFLFEYFSETQRNKGNFPGRFSGRQFSNSRSEMNVSTLELGDSALYLCASSFTGITGELFFGEGSRLTVL.

V usage is TRBV27 and J usage is TRBJ2-1; 9 bases are a match to TRBD1. Unmatched junction bases numbered 16, after V lost 8 bases and J lost 8 bases. CDR1 is MNHEY, CDR2 SMNVEV, per germline (reference sequence). This CDR3 is 16 amino acids long. The CDR3 spells CASRTSDRGARDEQFF. The CDR3 DNA follows: TGTGCCAGCCGAACTTCGGACAGGGGTGCGAGGGATGAGCAGTTCTTC.

The chain recombines TRBV7-9 with TRBJ2-1; D is undetermined. CDR3 length: 15 residues. Per germline, CDR1 SEHNR and CDR2 FQNEAQ (reference sequence). V was cut by 1 base and J by 4 bases, with 11 bases left in between. The CDR3 loop reads CASSLGPRKYNEQFF. Written as DNA, the CDR3 is TGTGCCAGCAGCTTAGGCCCCAGAAAATACAATGAGCAGTTCTTC.

The CDR3 DNA sequence: TGTGCCAGCAGCCCCGGAGGCGCCACCGGGGAGCTGTTTTTT. Protein: CASSPGGATGELFF. This chain uses TRBV7-3 with TRBJ2-2; perhaps TRBD2 as D (5 bases). Trimming left V 5 bases short and J 4 bases short, with 11 bases between. Germline loops: CDR1 SGHTA, CDR2 FQGTGA. CDR3 length: 14 residues.

In nucleotides, the CDR3 is TGTGCCAGCAGTGCGGGGGTTGAGCAGTACTTC. Protein: CASSAGVEQYF. This chain connects TRBV2 to TRBJ2-7; a possible D gene is TRBD2 (6 bases). The CDR3 length is 11 residues. Germline V gene sequence: CDR1 SNHLY, CDR2 FYNNEI. Between the trimmed V and J ends, which lost 4 bases and 7 bases, there was a span of 8 bases. Using reference TRBV2 and TRBJ2-7 for the parts outside the CDR3, the full variable domain is EPEVTQTPSHQVTQMGQEVILRCVPISNHLYFYWYRQILGQKVEFLVSFYNNEISEKSEIFDDQFSVERPDGSNFTLKIRSTKLEDSAMYFCASSAGVEQYFGPGTRLTVT.

This clone was counted once. The chain carries TRBV7-2 and TRBJ1-2; possible D gene TRBD1, 6 bases. In germline, CDR1 is SGHTA, CDR2 FQGNSA. The ends were cut back, 5 bases at V and 2 bases at J, with 21 bases in the middle. This CDR3 is 17 amino acids long. Here the CDR3 DNA reads TGTGCCAGCAGCCTACCCTCTTGGACAGAGATGAACTATGGCTACACCTTC. Protein sequence: CASSLPSWTEMNYGYTF.

The chain carries TRBV28 and TRBJ2-1; D uncertain. V was pared by 0 bases and J by 5 bases, with 8 bases between. CDR3 size: 14 residues. Germline V CDR1 and CDR2: MDHEN, SYDVKM. CDR3 nucleotides: TGTGCCAGCAGTTTATGGCGGTCAAACAATGAGCAGTTCTTC. It is translated as CASSLWRSNNEQFF.

This chain connects TRBV18 to TRBJ2-3; D perhaps matches TRBD2 (6 bases). Trimming left V 0 bases short and J 7 bases short, with 11 bases between. CDR1 is KGHSH and CDR2 is LQKENI in the germline V gene. There are 14 residues in the CDR3. The CDR3 reads CASSPPTSTNTQYF. The CDR3 DNA sequence: TGTGCCAGCTCACCACCAACTAGCACTAATACGCAGTATTTT.